One and the same sample provided the 11 T cell receptor beta chains below, sequenced in a study of cytomegalovirus exposure and HLA in healthy donors. PCR used 60 Vbeta primers and 13 Jbeta primers. Profiling relied on immunoSEQ multiplex PCR, and the TCRdb table lists in-frame clones only, not all of them. The table lists under 150,000 clones. Sequenced material: PBMCs. These receptors were taken from a woman aged 55-75 years in good health and CMV-seronegative.

The chain carries TRBV18 and TRBJ1-5; 7 bases agree with TRBD1. CDR1 KGHSH and CDR2 LQKENI come from the germline V gene. The J segment lost 0 bases and the V segment lost 0 bases, leaving 2 bases of the junction unmatched. CDR3 length: 16 amino acids. The CDR3 protein is CASSPPGQSSNQPQHF. CDR3 DNA: TGTGCCAGCTCACCACCGGGACAGAGTAGCAATCAGCCCCAGCATTTT.

V and J are TRBV30 and TRBJ2-7; 8 bases map to TRBD1. Germline V gene lookup returns CDR1 GTSNPN and CDR2 SVGIG (reference sequence). Trimming cost V 3 bases and J 7 bases; bases outside gene matches: 14. This CDR3 region has 15 residues. The CDR3 nucleotides read TGTGCCTGGAGCGCCCCCGGGACAGGAAAACGGGAGCAGTACTTC. It codes for CAWSAPGTGKREQYF.

The chain links TRBV5-1 to TRBJ1-3; D uncertain. Germline V gene sequence: CDR1 SGHRS, CDR2 YFSETQ. This CDR3 is 13 amino acids long. V lost 4 bases, J lost 4 bases, and 9 bases lay in between. CDR3 bases: TGCGCCAGCAGCGACACCTTCGGAAACACCATATATTTT. Amino acid sequence: CASSDTFGNTIYF. Looking up the rest from reference TRBV5-1 and TRBJ1-3 gives the full variable domain: KAGVTQTPRYLIKTRGQQVTLSCSPISGHRSVSWYQQTPGQGLQFLFEYFSETQRNKGNFPGRFSGRQFSNSRSEMNVSTLELGDSALYLCASSDTFGNTIYFGEGSWLTVV.

The genes are TRBV5-5 and TRBJ2-7; D unclear. Germline assignment: CDR1 SGHKS and CDR2 YYEKEE (reference sequence). This CDR3 comprises 14 residues. V was shortened by 0 bases and J by 7 bases, with 14 bases between the two germline ends. The CDR3 coding sequence is TGTGCCAGCAGCTTGGGACTCCACCTTGCAGAGCAGTACTTC. Its protein is CASSLGLHLAEQYF.

This sequence joins TRBV28 and TRBJ2-2; D ambiguous. There are 13 residues in the CDR3. The germline gives CDR1 MDHEN, CDR2 SYDVKM. The germline V and J ends were trimmed by 5 bases and 1 base, with 5 bases remaining between them. The CDR3: CASSLGNTGELFF. CDR3 bases: TGTGCCAGCAGTCTCGGGAACACCGGGGAGCTGTTTTTT.

V usage is TRBV12-1 and J usage is TRBJ2-7; the listed D gene, TRBD1, was not tested against the DNA. TRBV12-1 is recorded as a pseudogene. This CDR3 is built from 14 residues. The CDR3 loop is CASGPGTGRYEQYF. The CDR3 DNA follows: TGTGCCAGCGGGCCAGGGACAGGACGTTACGAGCAGTACTTC.

The genes are TRBV28 and TRBJ1-5; tentative D call: TRBD1 (5 bases). Trimming removed 6 bases from V and 0 bases from J, with 12 bases in between. Germline CDR1 is MDHEN and CDR2 is SYDVKM. The CDR3 runs 15 residues. CDR3 DNA sequence: TGTGCCAGCAGGCCAGGGTCTTATAGCAATCAGCCCCAGCATTTT. It specifies CASRPGSYSNQPQHF.

V usage is TRBV19 and J usage is TRBJ2-3; D perhaps matches TRBD2 (5 bases). CDR1 is LNHDA, CDR2 SQIVND, per germline (reference sequence). Trimming took 10 bases from V and 6 from J, leaving 17 bases between them. This CDR3 has 13 amino acids. The CDR3 sequence: CATLDSPTDTQYF. The CDR3 DNA reads TGTGCCACCTTGGACTCCCCCACCGATACGCAGTATTTT.

V is TRBV19 and J is TRBJ2-1; 12 nucleotides line up with TRBD2. Per germline, CDR1 LNHDA and CDR2 SQIVND (reference sequence). After removal of 5 bases from V and 10 bases from J, the junction contained 9 bases not matched to a gene. This CDR3 comprises 15 residues. The chain's CDR3 is CASSSTLAGGPEQFF. CDR3 nucleotides: TGTGCCAGTAGTTCCACCCTAGCGGGAGGGCCCGAGCAGTTCTTC.

This chain links TRBV2 with TRBJ2-5; 8 bases map to TRBD2. The ends lost 2 bases at V and 5 bases at J; junction bases unmatched: 7. The length of the CDR3 is 15 residues. CDR1 and CDR2 from the germline V gene are SNHLY and FYNNEI. The DNA of the CDR3 is TGTGCCAGCAGTGAACGGTCGGGAGGGCCGGAGACCCAGTACTTC. Translated: CASSERSGGPETQYF. Full variable domain (rest looked up from reference TRBV2 and TRBJ2-5): EPEVTQTPSHQVTQMGQEVILRCVPISNHLYFYWYRQILGQKVEFLVSFYNNEISEKSEIFDDQFSVERPDGSNFTLKIRSTKLEDSAMYFCASSERSGGPETQYFGPGTRLLVL.

The rearrangement links TRBV7-2 to TRBJ2-4; TRBD2 matches at 9 bases. The CDR3 is 21 residues long. The germline CDR1 and CDR2 sequences are SGHTA and FQGNSA. After removal of 0 bases from V and 1 base from J, the junction contained 16 bases not matched to a gene. The CDR3 bases are TGTGCCAGCAGCTTAGCGGTTTGGACTAGCGTAGATGATACGGCCAAAAACATTCAGTACTTC. Amino acids: CASSLAVWTSVDDTAKNIQYF.